This T cell receptor (beta chain) was recovered during a study of OX40 agonist ivuxolimab in advanced cancers. Whole-study context: The patients got ivuxolimab, which is an agonistic anti-OX40 (CD134) antibody.

The germline V gene has CDR1 SGHTA and CDR2 FQGNSA. This CDR3 is built from 13 residues. With 4 bases removed from V and 4 bases from J, the gap between germline ends came to 9 bases. Profiling relied on immunoSEQ multiplex PCR, and the TCRdb table lists in-frame clones only, not all of them. The profile shows approximately 100,000 clones, 90% of them singletons. The rearrangement uses TRBV7-2 and TRBJ2-3, with D maybe TRBD1 (6 bases). This sequence was found in an adult with an advanced solid tumor such as melanoma, head and neck, liver or kidney cancer. The input for sequencing was CD4+ or CD8+ T cells sorted from blood, taken in a trial of the OX40 agonist ivuxolimab. In DNA, the CDR3 is TGTGCCAGCAGCTATCCAGGGGCAGATACGCAGTATTTT. Protein sequence: CASSYPGADTQYF.